This T cell receptor (beta chain) was documented in a study of blood T cell repertoires in COVID-19. This CDR3 comprises 15 residues. Germline loops: CDR1 MDHEN, CDR2 SYDVKM. V lost 4 bases and J lost 4, with 14 bases in between. This clone has more than one count but fewer than ten. Only in-frame clones appear in the TCRdb table, and some are missing; sequencing was by immunoSEQ multiplex PCR. The sample yields under 150,000 clones, 79% seen once. The sequenced sample was peripheral blood. The sequence derives from a man aged 60 to 75 with acute or convalescent COVID-19. The rearrangement links TRBV28 to TRBJ2-4; D is possibly TRBD2 (5 bases). The CDR3 here is CASSSSGSLKNIQYF. CDR3 sequence (DNA): TGTGCCAGCAGTTCCTCGGGGAGCCTAAAAAACATTCAGTACTTC.